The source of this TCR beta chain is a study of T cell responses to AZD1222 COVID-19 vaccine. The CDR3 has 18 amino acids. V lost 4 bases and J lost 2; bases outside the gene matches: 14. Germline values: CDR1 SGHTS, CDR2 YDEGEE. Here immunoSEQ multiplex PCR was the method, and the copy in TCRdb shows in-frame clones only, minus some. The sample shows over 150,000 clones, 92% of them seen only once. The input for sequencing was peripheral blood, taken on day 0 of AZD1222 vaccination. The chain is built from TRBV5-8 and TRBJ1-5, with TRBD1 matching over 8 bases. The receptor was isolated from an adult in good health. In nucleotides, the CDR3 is TGTGCCAGCAGCAGATACTGGACAGGGCAAAACGGCAATCAGCCCCAGCATTTT. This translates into CASSRYWTGQNGNQPQHF. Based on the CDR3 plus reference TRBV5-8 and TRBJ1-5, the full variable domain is EAGVTQSPTHLIKTRGQQATLRCSPISGHTSVYWYQQALGLGLQFLLWYDEGEERNRGNFPPRFSGRQFPNYSSELNVNALELEDSALYLCASSRYWTGQNGNQPQHFGDGTRLSIL.